One sample yielded the 22 T cell receptor beta chains listed below, sequenced in a study of T cells after yellow fever vaccination. From the 5' RACE reads, TCRdb called clonotypes with MiXCR, one entry per CDR3 protein. The table includes 25,000 to 35,000 distinct CDR3 sequences, just under 6.5% detected once. The sequences come from PBMCs, either bulk or a sorted T-cell subset (CD4+, CD8+, memory, or dextramer-sorted; not recorded which), collected on the day of the yellow fever booster vaccination. These receptors all stem from a young man who received the YFV17D yellow fever vaccine.

The chain joins TRBV28 to TRBJ2-7; the D call may be TRBD1 or TRBD2 (5 bases each). The CDR3 covers 15 residues. V was clipped by 6 bases and J by 0 bases, with 15 bases between them. Germline loops: CDR1 MDHEN, CDR2 SYDVKM. CDR3 sequence: CASSLAGYDSYEQYF. The CDR3 region has the DNA TGTGCCAGCAGCCTAGCAGGGTATGACTCCTACGAGCAGTACTTC.

The sample holds many counts of this clonotype. The CDR3 loop reads CASSPNRGGEKLFF. The DNA of the CDR3 is TGTGCCAGCAGCCCAAACAGGGGGGGAGAAAAACTGTTTTTT. V usage is TRBV7-2 and J usage is TRBJ1-4; 8 bases agree with TRBD1. Germline CDR1 and CDR2: SGHTA and FQGNSA. J lost 8 bases, V lost 5 bases, and 7 bases had no gene match. There are 14 residues in the CDR3.

The gene calls are TRBV28 and TRBJ1-6; TRBD1 is a possible D gene (5 bases). V lost 9 bases and J 13 bases, leaving 16 bases between the germline ends. Germline V gives CDR1 MDHEN, CDR2 SYDVKM. The CDR3 contains 12 residues. CDR3: CASLGPMGPLHF. The DNA for the CDR3 is TGTGCCAGTCTGGGGCCCATGGGCCCCCTCCACTTT. The variable domain in full, with the rest retrieved from reference TRBV28 and TRBJ1-6, is DVKVTQSSRYLVKRTGEKVFLECVQDMDHENMFWYRQDPGLGLRLIYFSYDVKMKEKGDIPEGYSVSREKKERFSLILESASTNQTSMYLCASLGPMGPLHFGNGTRLTVT.

This clonotype was counted ten times or more. DNA of the CDR3: TGCAGTGCTTGGGCGCTAGCAACGGGGCCCAATGGGTACAATGAGCAGTTCTTC. Its translation is CSAWALATGPNGYNEQFF. The chain employs TRBV20-1 and TRBJ2-1, with D possibly called TRBD1 or TRBD2 (5 bases each). The V gene's germline CDR1 is DFQATT and CDR2 SNEGSKA (reference sequence). The CDR3 totals 18 residues. Trimming took off 5 bases at V and 4 bases at J, with 27 bases between the two ends.

V usage is TRBV20-1 and J usage is TRBJ2-7, with 8 bases identical to TRBD2. Germline V gene sequence: CDR1 DFQATT, CDR2 SNEGSKA (reference sequence). Trimming at V came to 4 bases and at J to 7 bases, leaving 9 bases not matched to a gene. The CDR3 runs 13 residues. The CDR3 loop is CSATPGTRREQYF. The DNA for the CDR3 is TGCAGTGCTACCCCCGGGACTAGACGAGAGCAGTACTTC.

This clonotype was counted only a few times. The rearrangement uses TRBV20-1 and TRBJ2-7, with D possibly being TRBD2 (6 bases). Germline loops: CDR1 DFQATT, CDR2 SNEGSKA (reference sequence). CDR3 length: 14 amino acids. V dropped 3 bases and J dropped 0 bases, with 12 bases sitting between them. DNA for the CDR3: TGCAGTGCTAGCGGGAGTTCAAGCTCCTACGAGCAGTACTTC. Translated, it gives CSASGSSSSYEQYF.

V usage is TRBV19 and J usage is TRBJ1-5; a weak D match, TRBD1 (5 bases). The CDR3 contains 13 residues. Germline lookup yields CDR1 LNHDA and CDR2 SQIVND (reference sequence). The CDR3 loop is CASAQGSNQPQHF. CDR3 nucleotides: TGTGCTTCAGCTCAGGGTAGCAATCAGCCCCAGCATTTT.

This clonotype was recorded at least ten times. The V and J genes are TRBV3-1 and TRBJ1-3; D remains ambiguous. The germline V gene encodes CDR1 LGHDT and CDR2 YNNKEL (reference sequence). V gave up 2 bases and J gave up 4 bases, with 12 bases separating them. There are 15 residues in the CDR3. The CDR3 reads CASSQTPSLGNTIYF. CDR3 in DNA: TGTGCCAGCAGCCAAACCCCCTCGCTCGGAAACACCATATATTTT.

The CDR3 loop reads CASSLGAADNSPLHF. Written as DNA, the CDR3 is TGTGCCAGCAGCTTAGGGGCAGCCGATAATTCACCCCTCCACTTT. V usage is TRBV7-9 and J usage is TRBJ1-6, with unresolved D. Germline CDR1 reads SEHNR; CDR2 reads FQNEAQ (reference sequence). V lost 1 base, J lost 5 bases, and 9 bases lay in between. This CDR3 spans 15 amino acids.

The sample holds a few counts of this clonotype. J is TRBJ1-5 and V is TRBV2, with TRBD1 matching 9 bases. The trim removed 7 bases at V and 5 bases at J, leaving 6 bases unmatched. The CDR3 is made up of 14 amino acids. Germline CDR1 SNHLY, CDR2 FYNNEI. The CDR3 coding sequence is TGTGCCAGCATGGTGGGGACAGGGTATCAGCCCCAGCATTTT. Translating it yields CASMVGTGYQPQHF.

The V gene is TRBV5-6, the J gene TRBJ2-1; maybe TRBD1 (5 bases). V was clipped by 1 base and J by 3 bases, with 8 bases between them. This CDR3 is 14 amino acids long. Germline V gene data show CDR1 as SGHDT and CDR2 as YYEEEE. CDR3 residues: CASSLNRRYNEQFF. CDR3 in DNA: TGTGCCAGCAGCTTGAACAGGCGCTACAATGAGCAGTTCTTC.

The chain employs TRBV30 and TRBJ2-7, with 12 bases lining up with TRBD1. The CDR3 consists of 16 residues. Germline CDR1 GTSNPN, CDR2 SVGIG (reference sequence). With 1 base clipped from V and 4 bases from J, the junction kept 8 bases outside the gene matches. CDR3 loop: CAWSAPGQGASYEQYF. The CDR3 DNA reads TGTGCCTGGAGTGCCCCGGGACAGGGGGCCTCTTACGAGCAGTACTTC.

This clonotype has a count of ten or more. The chain joins TRBV7-2 to TRBJ2-1; TRBD2 aligns across 13 bases. V was clipped by 4 bases and J by 12 bases; unmatched bases: 12. This CDR3 is 16 amino acids long. CDR1 and CDR2 (germline): SGHTA, FQGNSA. The CDR3 protein is CASSSPEGLAGVWQFF. The CDR3 nucleotides read TGTGCCAGCAGCTCGCCGGAAGGACTAGCGGGAGTTTGGCAGTTCTTC.

A few counts support this clonotype. The rearrangement links TRBV2 to TRBJ2-7; maybe TRBD1 (5 bases). Germline V gene sequence: CDR1 SNHLY, CDR2 FYNNEI. V was shortened by 11 bases and J by 3 bases, with 35 bases between the two germline ends. The CDR3 covers 19 residues. DNA of the CDR3: TGTGCCTGCTGCTTATATCGGTTTAGTACCTCGGACAAGAACTACGAGCAGTACTTC. Protein: CACCLYRFSTSDKNYEQYF.

The chain employs TRBV28 and TRBJ2-5; D gene uncertain. V lost 5 bases, J lost 4 bases, and 11 bases lay in between. This CDR3 has 13 amino acids. From germline, CDR1 is MDHEN and CDR2 SYDVKM. CDR3 DNA: TGTGCCAGCAGTCCATATGGCGGAGAGACCCAGTACTTC. Translation gives CASSPYGGETQYF.

This clonotype turned up a few times. The genes are TRBV3-1 and TRBJ2-1; 12 bases agree with TRBD2. V was clipped by 4 bases and J by 7 bases; unmatched bases: 5. The CDR3 sequence is 15 residues long. Germline CDR1 is LGHDT and CDR2 is YNNKEL (reference sequence). CDR3 in DNA: TGTGCCAGCAGCCCGAGACTAGCGGGAGAGAATGAGCAGTTCTTC. It specifies CASSPRLAGENEQFF.

The V gene is TRBV20-1, the J gene TRBJ1-1; no firm D call. Per germline, CDR1 DFQATT and CDR2 SNEGSKA (reference sequence). The CDR3 is 12 amino acids. The V and J ends lost 8 bases and 0 bases respectively, with 10 bases between them. The CDR3 region has the DNA TGCAGTCCGTTAGGGATGAACACTGAAGCTTTCTTT. It is translated as CSPLGMNTEAFF.

This clonotype was detected many times. V usage is TRBV12-3 or TRBV12-4 and J usage is TRBJ2-1; the match to TRBD2 covers 8 bases. This CDR3 contains 13 residues. J lost 7 bases, V lost 7 bases, and 6 bases had no gene match. DNA for the CDR3: TGTGCCAGCAAGTTGTTAGCGGGAAATGAGCAGTTCTTC. This gives the protein CASKLLAGNEQFF.

Ten or more counts support this clonotype. The V call is TRBV12-5, the J call TRBJ2-1; D may be TRBD2 (6 bases). V gave up 6 bases and J gave up 8 bases, with 14 bases separating them. Germline V lookup: CDR1 LGHNT, CDR2 FRNRAP. The CDR3 consists of 13 residues. The CDR3 loop is CASGEGYLYEQFF. The CDR3 nucleotides are TGTGCTAGTGGGGAGGGCTACCTCTATGAGCAGTTCTTC.

This clonotype has ten or more counts. The V gene is TRBV12-3 or TRBV12-4, the J gene TRBJ2-1, with 8 bases fitting TRBD2. With V trimmed by 5 bases and J by 8 bases, 11 bases remained unmatched. The CDR3 has 15 residues. The CDR3 here is CASSLGLVFGHEQFF. In DNA, the CDR3 is TGTGCCAGCAGTCTGGGACTAGTTTTCGGTCATGAGCAGTTCTTC.

This clonotype was observed a few times. The rearrangement links TRBV5-1 to TRBJ2-7; D not certain. The CDR3 runs 11 residues. Germline CDR1 SGHRS, CDR2 YFSETQ. The V and J ends lost 0 bases and 6 bases respectively, with 4 bases between them. The CDR3 here is CASSLESEQYF. The CDR3, as DNA: TGCGCCAGCAGCTTGGAATCCGAGCAGTACTTC.

Concerning this clonotype itself: Possible read error: a much larger clone is one base away. The rearrangement links TRBV6-4 to TRBJ2-3, with TRBD2 as a possible D gene (6 bases). This CDR3 region has 13 residues. Germline V gene data show CDR1 as MRHNA and CDR2 as SNTAGT. CDR3 bases: TGTGCCAGCAGCGTACGGGAGTTGGATACGCGGTATTTT. Translating gives CASSVRELDTRYF.